This T cell receptor beta chain emerged from a study of shared clonotypes between healthy human individuals (dated by TCRdb to the early 2020s). Background on the whole study: The cohort comprised a couple of women and a few men aged 18 to 49 years. For each donor, three plates each were used for CD4 naive and CD4 memory, two plates were used for CD8 naive, and one plate was used for CD8 memory. To estimate repertoire size and how much clonotypes are shared between individuals, the study performed deep sequencing of blood TCR repertoires from roughly five healthy adults. Libraries were prepared and TCR repertoires were sequenced by different laboratories using diverse techniques, in order to increase sequencing depth and limit assay-specific biases. Leukapheresis yielded between about 0.9 and 9.5 billion PBMCs per donor. What the research found in general, with its limitations: Clonotypes shared by all four sorted-subset donors showed higher generation probabilities than non-shared clonotypes. Larger estimated clonotype richness was generally found for naive subsets than for memory subsets. Sampling was limited to blood, and TCR repertoires in tissue likely differ from TCR repertoires in blood. Because the study included only a small number of donors, the genetic and exposure-history diversity represented was limited. Pairwise subsampling indicated that sequencing depth was expected to affect the degree of clonotype sharing among donors. Sharing across a few donors was observed for about 5% of naive CD4, about 3.2% of naive CD8, roughly 2.4% of memory CD4, and roughly 0.4% of memory CD8 clonotypes. Incomplete sequencing was indicated by rarefaction of sorted-subset datasets, despite the large sequencing depth.

V gives up 4 bases and J gives up 2 bases, and the segment between their germline ends measures 9 bases. The CDR3 sequence holds 13 residues, the cysteine and phenylalanine included. Only the CDR3 DNA stays, 39 bases, in frame from base 1. Looking up the germline V gene yields CDR1 MNHNS and CDR2 SASEGT. A remark on this clone: Its antigen remains unidentified. Within one base of it there is no much larger clone, and no base qualities were kept. The identical CDR3 is also encoded by other nucleotide sequences in the sample.

TCR CDR3 regions were amplified from genomic DNA by multiplex PCR using the deep immunoSEQ assay. Extracted genomic DNA from each cell subset was distributed evenly across all wells of several immunoSEQ 96-well plates, and each plate was treated as a replicate. For sorted subsets, each replicate PCR was loaded with around 200 ng genomic DNA, equivalent to roughly 30,000 T cell genomes. The purified libraries were quantified using a Qubit 3.0 fluorometer, sized with a Bioanalyzer 2100, and then quantified again using the KAPA Library Quantification kit. Each immunoSEQ 96-well plate was sequenced on its own single-read 150-cycle Illumina NextSeq 550 flow cell. Per the authors' processing: Because the immunoSEQ output held only junctional sequences and lacked quality scores, the filtering could not match the filtering applied to full-length reads. To assign V/J genes and CDR3, sequences were annotated using PyIR, a Python wrapper for IgBLAST v1.9, with IMGT germline references. Reads with weak V/J assignments (E-value above 1e-6), missing CDR3, stop codons, out-of-frame junctions, or ambiguous translated residues were removed. A V3J clonotype was defined by an identical inferred V gene, J gene, and CDR3 amino acid sequence. To compute the percentage overlap between repertoires, the number of shared unique clonotypes was divided by the size of the smaller repertoire. Repertoire richness was assessed with RTK rarefaction, the Chao1 estimator, and Recon v2.1 estimates of unobserved clonotypes. OLGA was used to compute generation probabilities for all TCRbeta clonotypes that the gDNA method yielded from a handful of donors. TCRdb re-hosts the immuneACCESS table, in-frame sequences only. Its copies lack some clones; in the studies checked, an unresolved V gene accounts for under half of them, and the cause for the rest is not known. The V and J calls and clone size were taken over from that table, and D and trimming were inferred from the DNA. Here the sample has fewer than 1.6 million clones; roughly 98.5% occur a single time. 0.36% of the sample belongs to the ten largest clones.

The donors were healthy, HIV-negative adults with no recently reported acute infections or vaccinations. Every donor was a Caucasian adult living in Nashville, Tennessee, USA. CD4+ T cells were enriched through magnetic negative selection, after which naive cells were positively selected on CD45RA and the remaining negative fraction served as the memory subset. After blood collection by leukapheresis, PBMCs were isolated using Ficoll-Histopaque density gradient centrifugation and then cryopreserved in the vapor phase of liquid nitrogen. Purity and quantity of every magnetically sorted T cell population were checked by analytical flow cytometry. Each sorted fraction had its genomic DNA isolated and then quantified by UV absorbance on a Nanodrop 2000c.

The material sequenced was naive CD4+ T cells sorted from blood. In the paper's terms, the cell subset or site label means: CD45RA+ positively selected. This receptor chain uses TRBV6-1 and TRBJ2-7; perhaps TRBD1 is the D gene, with 7 bases matching. The sequence was obtained from a man aged 25-45 years in good health. The CDR3 corresponds to CASSAGGPYEQYF. The nucleotides read TGTGCCAGCAGTGCAGGGGGGCCCTACGAGCAGTACTTC.